The 32 T cell receptor beta chains given below trace back to one sample, sequenced in a study of identical twins. TCRdb itself ran the 5' RACE reads through MiXCR, one entry per CDR3 protein. The sample lists some 630,000 distinct CDR3 sequences; just over 7% were seen once. These data are also associated with another study on yellow fever vaccine responses in identical twins.

The sample consisted of PBMCs. The source of these receptors is a woman aged 18-29 years in good health.

The chain recombines TRBV5-1 with TRBJ2-7; 9 bases are a match to TRBD1. V dropped 5 bases and J dropped 6; count of bases not matched to a gene: 12. Germline values: CDR1 SGHRS, CDR2 YFSETQ. The CDR3 contains 15 residues. DNA for the CDR3: TGCGCCAGCAGAACCGGGACAGGGCTAACGGGCGAGCAGTACTTC. It codes for CASRTGTGLTGEQYF.

V gene TRBV6-5 combines with J gene TRBJ2-2, with D hard to call. V shed 7 bases and J shed 6 bases, with 9 bases lying between them. CDR3 size: 12 residues. Per germline, CDR1 MNHEY and CDR2 SVGAGI. The CDR3 DNA follows: TGTGCCAGCAACGCCCAGGCCGGGGAGCTGTTTTTT. This sequence encodes CASNAQAGELFF.

This clonotype occurred a few times. The V gene is TRBV20-1, the J gene TRBJ2-3; the match to TRBD2 covers 9 bases. The CDR3 has 18 residues. The ends lost 3 bases at V and 2 bases at J; junction bases unmatched: 15. Germline CDR1 is DFQATT and CDR2 is SNEGSKA (reference sequence). CDR3 coding DNA: TGCAGTGCTAGCCCCCAGGAAGCGGGGGGTTGGGTCACAGATACGCAGTATTTT. Its protein product is CSASPQEAGGWVTDTQYF.

In its sample, this clonotype was seen a few times. This chain joins TRBV5-6 and TRBJ2-3; D possibly corresponds to TRBD2 (7 bases). Germline V gives CDR1 SGHDT, CDR2 YYEEEE. V lost 4 bases and J 7 bases, leaving 22 bases between the germline ends. This CDR3 is built from 16 residues. CDR3 protein: CASSHRTSRDTNTQYF. DNA for the CDR3: TGTGCCAGCAGCCATAGGACTAGTCGGGACACGAATACGCAGTATTTT. Full variable domain (outside the CDR3, taken from reference TRBV5-6 and TRBJ2-3): DAGVTQSPTHLIKTRGQQVTLRCSPKSGHDTVSWYQQALGQGPQFIFQYYEEEERQRGNFPDRFSGHQFPNYSSELNVNALLLGDSALYLCASSHRTSRDTNTQYFGPGTRLTVL.

This clonotype was detected ten times or more. The chain is built from TRBV5-5 and TRBJ2-1; D might be TRBD2 (5 bases). Trimming took off 3 bases at V and 2 bases at J, with 15 bases between the two ends. CDR1 is SGHKS and CDR2 is YYEKEE in the germline V gene (reference sequence). The CDR3 spans 16 residues. CDR3 amino acids: CASSSLGMVPYNEQFF. The DNA for the CDR3 is TGTGCCAGCAGCTCCCTCGGGATGGTCCCCTACAATGAGCAGTTCTTC.

The V call is TRBV7-6, the J call TRBJ2-2; TRBD1 or TRBD2 may be the D gene (5 bases each). The V gene lost 1 base and the J gene lost 4 bases, with 13 bases spanning the gap. The CDR3 is 16 amino acids. CDR1 is SGHVS, CDR2 FNYEAQ, per germline. CDR3 amino acids: CASSLGSGTGTGELFF. The CDR3 DNA reads TGTGCCAGCAGCTTAGGGTCGGGGACCGGCACCGGGGAGCTGTTTTTT.

This clonotype was seen repeatedly, ten times or more. The CDR3 sequence: CASSLIAGGTEAFF. The CDR3, as DNA: TGTGCCAGCAGTCTTATAGCAGGGGGCACTGAAGCTTTCTTT. The chain couples TRBV27 to TRBJ1-1; TRBD1 aligns across 7 bases. With 5 bases clipped from V and 4 bases from J, the junction kept 7 bases outside the gene matches. CDR1 is MNHEY and CDR2 is SMNVEV in the germline V gene (reference sequence). The CDR3 covers 14 residues.

This clonotype came up many times. The chain employs TRBV4-1 and TRBJ2-7; D might be TRBD1 or TRBD2, each matching 5 bases. Germline V lookup: CDR1 MGHRA, CDR2 YSYEKL. The CDR3 totals 17 residues. Trimming removed 2 bases from V and 5 bases from J, with 22 bases in between. The CDR3: CASSQFIVGTFLDEQYF. The CDR3 DNA is TGCGCCAGCAGCCAATTTATCGTAGGGACGTTTCTCGACGAGCAGTACTTC.

This clonotype was seen a few times. Here the CDR3 DNA reads TGTGCCAGCAGCACATACCACGAGCAGTACTTC. It is translated as CASSTYHEQYF. The chain carries TRBV12-3 or TRBV12-4 and TRBJ2-7; D ambiguous. Trimming removed 6 bases at V and 5 bases at J, with 8 bases between. CDR3 length equals 11 residues.

This clonotype was detected ten times or more. V is TRBV4-2 and J is TRBJ2-3, with 11 bases identical to TRBD2. The CDR3 totals 19 residues. Germline V gene lookup returns CDR1 LGHNA and CDR2 YNFKEQ. Trimming at V came to 0 bases and at J to 0 bases, leaving 8 bases not matched to a gene. The chain's CDR3 is CASSQEVLAGGSSTDTQYF. For the CDR3, the DNA is TGTGCCAGCAGCCAAGAAGTGCTAGCGGGGGGCTCTAGCACAGATACGCAGTATTTT.

This clonotype was counted at least ten times. Germline is not matched at one junction end, which may reflect a read error. This chain links TRBV12-3 or TRBV12-4 with TRBJ1-1, with TRBD1 identical over 7 bases. There are 13 residues in the CDR3. The CDR3 reads CASSPPGGPEIPF. The CDR3 bases are TGTGCCAGCAGCCCCCCAGGGGGACCCGAGATCCCCTTT.

This clonotype was observed many times. The gene calls are TRBV3-1 and TRBJ1-3; D unresolved. The germline V and J ends were trimmed by 5 bases and 0 bases, with 11 bases remaining between them. In germline, CDR1 is LGHDT, CDR2 YNNKEL (reference sequence). This CDR3 has 15 residues. The CDR3 is CASSTRRTSGNTIYF. The CDR3 coding sequence is TGTGCCAGCAGCACTCGACGCACCTCTGGAAACACCATATATTTT.

The gene calls are TRBV20-1 and TRBJ2-7, with TRBD1 as a possible D gene (5 bases). Trimming shortened V by 6 bases and J by 7 bases, and 16 bases separated the two germline ends. The CDR3 has 12 amino acids. Germline CDR1 reads DFQATT; CDR2 reads SNEGSKA (reference sequence). The CDR3 is CSALKGSWEQYV. DNA for the CDR3: TGCAGTGCCCTTAAGGGGTCTTGGGAGCAGTACGTC.

This clonotype was observed at least ten times. The chain uses TRBV12-3 or TRBV12-4 and TRBJ1-1; weak D call: TRBD1 (5 bases). The CDR3 length is 15 residues. Between the trimmed V and J ends, which lost 5 bases and 1 base, there was a span of 14 bases. The CDR3 DNA reads as TGTGCCAGCAGTCCGTACTCCGGGGCGAACACTGAAGCTTTCTTT. It encodes CASSPYSGANTEAFF.

In this sample, this clonotype turned up a few times. The chain is built from TRBV5-4 and TRBJ2-3; TRBD2 is a possible D gene (5 bases). Germline V lookup: CDR1 SGHNT, CDR2 YYREEE (reference sequence). Deletions cut 5 bases from V and 2 bases from J, with 15 bases between. This CDR3 contains 15 residues. CDR3 coding DNA: TGTGCCAGCAGGCGAGGGCCGGAGGTCACAGATACGCAGTATTTT. Its protein product is CASRRGPEVTDTQYF. Using reference TRBV5-4 and TRBJ2-3 for the parts outside the CDR3, the full variable domain is ETGVTQSPTHLIKTRGQQVTLRCSSQSGHNTVSWYQQALGQGPQFIFQYYREEENGRGNFPPRFSGLQFPNYSSELNVNALELDDSALYLCASRRGPEVTDTQYFGPGTRLTVL.

The chain couples TRBV21-1 to TRBJ2-1. TRBV21-1 is annotated as a pseudogene. The CDR3 sequence is 15 residues long. The CDR3 DNA reads TGTGCCAGCAGCAAAGATTCGGCATCCTACAATGAGCAGTTCTTC. Protein sequence: CASSKDSASYNEQFF.

The chain links TRBV5-4 to TRBJ2-1; 7 positions match TRBD2. Germline lookup yields CDR1 SGHNT and CDR2 YYREEE (reference sequence). The CDR3 is 17 residues long. V dropped 4 bases and J dropped 6; count of bases not matched to a gene: 16. Written as DNA, the CDR3 is TGTGCCAGCAGCGGGGGACTACACGGTCGCGGAGGCAATGAGCAGTTCTTC. Translation gives CASSGGLHGRGGNEQFF.

This clonotype was detected ten times or more. Here the CDR3 reads CASSHYQGPGELFF. CDR3 nucleotides: TGTGCCAGCAGCCATTATCAGGGGCCCGGGGAGCTGTTTTTT. The chain recombines TRBV7-7 with TRBJ2-2, with D perhaps matching TRBD1 (6 bases). The CDR3 is 14 amino acids. CDR1 and CDR2 from the germline V gene are SSHAT and FNYEAQ (reference sequence). Trimming removed 5 bases from V and 6 bases from J, with 13 bases in between. The whole variable domain, remainder taken from reference TRBV7-7 and TRBJ2-2, is GAGVSQSPRYKVTKRGQDVTLRCDPISSHATLYWYQQALGQGPEFLTYFNYEAQPDKSGLPSDRFSAERPEGSISTLTIQRTEQRDSAMYRCASSHYQGPGELFFGEGSRLTVL.

This clonotype came up a few times. The V gene is TRBV5-1, the J gene TRBJ2-3, with TRBD1 identical over 8 bases. The germline V gene encodes CDR1 SGHRS and CDR2 YFSETQ. This CDR3 region has 17 residues. After removal of 2 bases from V and 3 bases from J, the junction contained 11 bases not matched to a gene. The CDR3 is CASSFQGGQGMTDTQYF. CDR3 sequence (DNA): TGCGCCAGCAGCTTCCAGGGAGGACAGGGAATGACAGATACGCAGTATTTT. The entire variable domain, with the rest obtained from reference TRBV5-1 and TRBJ2-3, is as follows: KAGVTQTPRYLIKTRGQQVTLSCSPISGHRSVSWYQQTPGQGLQFLFEYFSETQRNKGNFPGRFSGRQFSNSRSEMNVSTLELGDSALYLCASSFQGGQGMTDTQYFGPGTRLTVL.

V is TRBV11-2 and J is TRBJ2-2, with unresolved D. The V end lost 3 bases, the J end lost 9 bases, and 8 bases lay between the germline ends. The germline V gene encodes CDR1 SGHAT and CDR2 FQNNGV. The CDR3 has 12 residues. The CDR3, as DNA: TGTGCCAGCAGCTTTGACGTGTGGGAGCTGTTTTTT. It specifies CASSFDVWELFF.

This chain uses TRBV10-3 with TRBJ2-2; tentatively, D is TRBD1 or TRBD2 (5 bases each). The CDR3 is 16 residues long. Trimming took 4 bases from V and 3 from J, leaving 15 bases between them. Looked up from germline, CDR1 is ENHRY and CDR2 is SYGVKD. CDR3 nucleotide sequence: TGTGCCATCAGTGTAGGGGACCGAGACTACACCGGGGAGCTGTTTTTT. Its protein product is CAISVGDRDYTGELFF.

The sample holds a few counts of this clonotype. The chain employs TRBV2 and TRBJ1-5; TRBD1 aligns across 7 bases. J lost 4 bases, V lost 8 bases, and 5 bases had no gene match. This CDR3 is 13 amino acids long. CDR1 and CDR2 from the germline V gene are SNHLY and FYNNEI. The CDR3 region is CASLGTVNQPQHF. The CDR3, as DNA: TGTGCCAGCTTGGGGACAGTAAATCAGCCCCAGCATTTT.

This clonotype was observed a handful of times. The V call is TRBV12-3 or TRBV12-4, the J call TRBJ2-7; 12 nucleotides match TRBD2. The CDR3 is 16 residues long. The trim removed 5 bases at V and 0 bases at J, leaving 5 bases unmatched. As DNA, the CDR3 is TGTGCCAGCAGTACTGGACTAGCGGGGAGCTCCTACGAGCAGTACTTC. It yields the protein CASSTGLAGSSYEQYF.

This clonotype was counted at least ten times. The V gene is TRBV29-1, the J gene TRBJ2-7; 8 bases match TRBD2. The CDR3 length is 13 residues. The germline CDR1 and CDR2 sequences are SQVTM and ANQGSEA. V lost 5 bases, J lost 1 base, and 4 bases stayed unmatched. The CDR3 DNA reads as TGCAGCGTTCGAGCGGGAGATTCCTACGAGCAGTACTTC. This gives the protein CSVRAGDSYEQYF.

This clonotype was seen only a few times. The rearrangement joins TRBV11-2 to TRBJ2-2; 8 positions match TRBD1. Germline trimming cut 5 bases from V and 5 bases from J; bases unmatched to any gene: 10. CDR1 is SGHAT and CDR2 is FQNNGV in the germline V gene. The CDR3 spans 16 residues. Written as DNA, the CDR3 is TGTGCCAGCAGCCCAACCCCCAGGGGGCGAACCGGGGAGCTGTTTTTT. This codes for CASSPTPRGRTGELFF.

The J gene is TRBJ2-2, the V gene TRBV20-1, with TRBD2 matching 11 bases. The CDR3 runs to 16 residues. Germline V gene data show CDR1 as DFQATT and CDR2 as SNEGSKA (reference sequence). The J segment lost 4 bases and the V segment lost 5 bases, leaving 9 bases of the junction unmatched. CDR3 sequence (DNA): TGCAGTGCTTCCCACTCCGGACTAGCGGGCACCGGGGAGCTGTTTTTT. Protein: CSASHSGLAGTGELFF.

This clonotype appeared a few times. V and J are TRBV10-1 and TRBJ2-3; D not certain. CDR3 length: 15 residues. Per the germline V gene, CDR1 is WNHNN and CDR2 is SYGVQD (reference sequence). Trimming left V 0 bases short and J 0 bases short, with 7 bases between. Here the CDR3 DNA reads TGCGCCAGCAGTGAGTCCATCCCAAGCACAGATACGCAGTATTTT. This sequence encodes CASSESIPSTDTQYF.

The J gene is TRBJ2-4, the V gene TRBV5-1, with TRBD1 matching 10 bases. The CDR3 contains 14 residues. V lost 6 bases, J lost 8 bases, and 8 bases stayed unmatched. Per the germline V gene, CDR1 is SGHRS and CDR2 is YFSETQ. CDR3 protein: CASTGTGDRDIQYF. DNA for the CDR3: TGCGCCAGCACCGGGACAGGGGATCGGGACATTCAGTACTTC.

This sequence joins TRBV7-9 and TRBJ2-7; 7 bases align to TRBD1. Per the germline V gene, CDR1 is SEHNR and CDR2 is FQNEAQ (reference sequence). After removal of 5 bases from V and 9 bases from J, the junction contained 10 bases not matched to a gene. The CDR3 sequence is 13 residues long. In DNA form, the CDR3 reads TGTGCCAGCAGCCCCGGGACAGCTTACCCGCAGTACGTC. Translating gives CASSPGTAYPQYV.

This clonotype was found a few times. The V call is TRBV7-9, the J call TRBJ2-6; D might be TRBD2 (6 bases). Germline-derived CDR1 and CDR2 are SEHNR and FQNEAQ (reference sequence). The V end was cut by 11 bases, the J end by 0 bases, with 11 bases between. CDR3 length equals 14 residues. The CDR3 nucleotides read TGTGCCCCTTCGGGAGTCTCTGGGGCCAACGTCCTGACTTTC. This codes for CAPSGVSGANVLTF.

This chain joins TRBV7-3 and TRBJ2-5, with 11 bases aligning to TRBD2. This CDR3 has 18 amino acids. CDR1 is SGHTA and CDR2 is FQGTGA in the germline V gene. The V gene end was trimmed by 2 bases and the J gene end by 7 bases; junction bases not matched to a gene: 15. The CDR3 bases are TGTGCCAGCAGCTTAGTTGGCGGGGGGACTAGCGGTCTGGGGACCCAGTACTTC. Its translation: CASSLVGGGTSGLGTQYF. The whole variable domain, filled in from reference TRBV7-3 and TRBJ2-5, reads GAGVSQTPSNKVTEKGKYVELRCDPISGHTALYWYRQSLGQGPEFLIYFQGTGAADDSGLPNDRFFAVRPEGSVSTLKIQRTERGDSAVYLCASSLVGGGTSGLGTQYFGPGTRLLVL.

The CDR3: CASSLYEQGARETQYF. The CDR3, as DNA: TGCGCCAGCAGCTTGTATGAACAGGGGGCCCGAGAGACCCAGTACTTC. The chain is built from TRBV5-1 and TRBJ2-5; TRBD1 aligns across 9 bases. CDR1 is SGHRS and CDR2 is YFSETQ in the germline V gene. V was pared by 1 base and J by 4 bases, with 8 bases of the junction left unmatched. The CDR3 spans 16 residues.